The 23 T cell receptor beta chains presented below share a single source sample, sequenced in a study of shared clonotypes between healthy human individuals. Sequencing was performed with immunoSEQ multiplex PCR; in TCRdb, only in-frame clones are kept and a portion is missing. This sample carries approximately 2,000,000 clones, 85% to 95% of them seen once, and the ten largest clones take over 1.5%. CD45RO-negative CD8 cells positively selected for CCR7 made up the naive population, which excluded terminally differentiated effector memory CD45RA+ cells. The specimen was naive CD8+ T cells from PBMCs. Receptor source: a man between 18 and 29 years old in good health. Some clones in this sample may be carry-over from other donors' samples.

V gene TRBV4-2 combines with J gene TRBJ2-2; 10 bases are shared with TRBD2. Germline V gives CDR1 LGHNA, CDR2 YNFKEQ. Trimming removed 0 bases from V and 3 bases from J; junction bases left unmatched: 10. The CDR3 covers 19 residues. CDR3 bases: TGTGCCAGCAGCCAAGATCCCGTGGTAGCGGGAGGCGACACCGGGGAGCTGTTTTTT. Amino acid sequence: CASSQDPVVAGGDTGELFF.

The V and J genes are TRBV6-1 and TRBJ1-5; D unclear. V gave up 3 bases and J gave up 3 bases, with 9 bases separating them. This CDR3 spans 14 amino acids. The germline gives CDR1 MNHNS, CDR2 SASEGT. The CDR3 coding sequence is TGTGCCAGCAGTGATCCACAGAACAATCAGCCCCAGCATTTT. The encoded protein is CASSDPQNNQPQHF.

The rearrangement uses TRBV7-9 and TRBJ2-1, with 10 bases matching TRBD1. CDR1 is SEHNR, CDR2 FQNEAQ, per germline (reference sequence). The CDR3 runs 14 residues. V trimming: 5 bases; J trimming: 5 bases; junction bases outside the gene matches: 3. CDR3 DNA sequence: TGTGCCAGCAGCCGCGGGACAGGGGACAATGAGCAGTTCTTC. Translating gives CASSRGTGDNEQFF.

Here the CDR3 reads CASSEGSPGSEQYF. The CDR3 nucleotides read TGTGCCAGCAGTGAAGGGAGTCCGGGTAGCGAGCAGTACTTC. This sequence joins TRBV6-1 and TRBJ2-7; no clear D. With 1 base removed from V and 6 bases from J, the gap between germline ends came to 13 bases. The CDR3 loop spans 14 amino acids. In germline, CDR1 is MNHNS, CDR2 SASEGT.

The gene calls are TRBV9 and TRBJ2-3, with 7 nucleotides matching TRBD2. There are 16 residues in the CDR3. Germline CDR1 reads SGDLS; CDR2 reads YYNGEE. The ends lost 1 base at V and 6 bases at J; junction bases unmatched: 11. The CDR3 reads CASSVYGGSRPDTQYF. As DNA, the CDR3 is TGTGCCAGCAGCGTATATGGCGGGAGTCGCCCGGATACGCAGTATTTT.

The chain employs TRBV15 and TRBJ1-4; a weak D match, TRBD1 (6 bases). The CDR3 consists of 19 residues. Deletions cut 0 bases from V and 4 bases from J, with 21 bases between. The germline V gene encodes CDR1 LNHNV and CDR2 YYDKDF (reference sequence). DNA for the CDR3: TGTGCCACCAGCAGAGATTGGGGAGGGGATACAGGGCGTAATGAAAAACTGTTTTTT. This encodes CATSRDWGGDTGRNEKLFF.

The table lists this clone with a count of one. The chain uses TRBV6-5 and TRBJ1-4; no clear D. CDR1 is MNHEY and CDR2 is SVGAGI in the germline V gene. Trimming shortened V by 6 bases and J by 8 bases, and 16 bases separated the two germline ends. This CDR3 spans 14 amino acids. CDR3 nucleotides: TGTGCCAGCAGCCCGGATGTGGGTCTCGAAAAACTGTTTTTT. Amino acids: CASSPDVGLEKLFF.

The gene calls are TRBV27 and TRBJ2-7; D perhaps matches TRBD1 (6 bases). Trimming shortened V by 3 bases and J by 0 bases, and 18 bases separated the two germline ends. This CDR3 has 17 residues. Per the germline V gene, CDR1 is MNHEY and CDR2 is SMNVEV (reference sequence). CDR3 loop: CASSFFPRQESSYEQYF. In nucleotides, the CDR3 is TGTGCCAGCAGTTTTTTCCCCCGACAGGAGAGCTCCTACGAGCAGTACTTC.

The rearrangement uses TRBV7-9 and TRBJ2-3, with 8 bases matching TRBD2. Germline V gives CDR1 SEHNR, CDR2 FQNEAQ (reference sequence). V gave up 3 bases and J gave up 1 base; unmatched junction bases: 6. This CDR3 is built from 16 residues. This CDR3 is CASSLVQRERTDTQYF. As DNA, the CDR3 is TGTGCCAGCAGCTTGGTCCAGCGGGAGCGCACAGATACGCAGTATTTT.

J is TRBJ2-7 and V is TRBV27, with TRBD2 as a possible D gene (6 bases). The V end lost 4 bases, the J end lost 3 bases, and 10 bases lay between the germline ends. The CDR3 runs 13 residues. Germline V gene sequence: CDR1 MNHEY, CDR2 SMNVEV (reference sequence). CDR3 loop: CASSSGRYYEQYF. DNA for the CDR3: TGTGCCAGCAGTTCTGGGAGGTACTACGAGCAGTACTTC.

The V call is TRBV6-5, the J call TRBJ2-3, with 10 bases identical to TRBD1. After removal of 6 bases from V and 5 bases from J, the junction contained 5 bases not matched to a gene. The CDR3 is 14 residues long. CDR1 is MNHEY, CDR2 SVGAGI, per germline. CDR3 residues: CASSQTGGEDTQYF. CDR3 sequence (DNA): TGTGCCAGCAGCCAGACAGGGGGCGAAGATACGCAGTATTTT.

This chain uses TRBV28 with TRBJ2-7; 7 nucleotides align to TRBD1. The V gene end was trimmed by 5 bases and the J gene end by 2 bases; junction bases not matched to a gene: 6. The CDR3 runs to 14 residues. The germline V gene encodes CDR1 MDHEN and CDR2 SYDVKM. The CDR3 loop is CASSPTGTTYEQYF. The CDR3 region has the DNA TGTGCCAGCAGTCCGACAGGGACGACCTACGAGCAGTACTTC.

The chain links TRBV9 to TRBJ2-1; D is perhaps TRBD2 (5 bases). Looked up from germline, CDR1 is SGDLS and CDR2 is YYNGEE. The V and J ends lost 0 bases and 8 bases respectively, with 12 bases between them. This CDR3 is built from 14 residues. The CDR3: CASSVVSRDHEQFF. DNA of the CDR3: TGTGCCAGCAGCGTAGTGTCTCGGGATCATGAGCAGTTCTTC.

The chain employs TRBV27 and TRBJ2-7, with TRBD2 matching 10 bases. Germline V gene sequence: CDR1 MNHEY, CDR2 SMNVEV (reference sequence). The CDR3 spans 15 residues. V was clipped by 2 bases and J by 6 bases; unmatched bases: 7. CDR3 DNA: TGTGCCAGCAGTTTAGTGGCTAGCGGGAGCCCCGAGCAGTACTTC. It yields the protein CASSLVASGSPEQYF.

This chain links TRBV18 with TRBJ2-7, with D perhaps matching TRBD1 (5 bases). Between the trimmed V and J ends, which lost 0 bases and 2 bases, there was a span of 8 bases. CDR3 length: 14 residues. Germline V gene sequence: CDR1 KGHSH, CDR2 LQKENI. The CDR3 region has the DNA TGTGCCAGCTCACCACCGACAGATCCCTACGAGCAGTACTTC. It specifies CASSPPTDPYEQYF. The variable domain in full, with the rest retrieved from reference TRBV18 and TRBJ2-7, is NAGVMQNPRHLVRRRGQEARLRCSPMKGHSHVYWYRQLPEEGLKFMVYLQKENIIDESGMPKERFSAEFPKEGPSILRIQQVVRGDSAAYFCASSPPTDPYEQYFGPGTRLTVT.

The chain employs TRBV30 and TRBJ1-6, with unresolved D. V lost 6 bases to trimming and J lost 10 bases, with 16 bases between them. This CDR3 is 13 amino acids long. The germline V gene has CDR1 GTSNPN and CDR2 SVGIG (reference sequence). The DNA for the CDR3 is TGTGCCTGCGGCGGGCCTTGGGAATCACCCCTCCACTTT. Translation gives CACGGPWESPLHF.

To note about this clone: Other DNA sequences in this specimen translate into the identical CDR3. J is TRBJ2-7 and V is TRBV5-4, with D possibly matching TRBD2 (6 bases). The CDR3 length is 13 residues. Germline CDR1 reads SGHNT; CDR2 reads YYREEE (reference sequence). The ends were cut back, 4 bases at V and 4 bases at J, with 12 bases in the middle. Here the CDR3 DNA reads TGTGCCAGCAGCCCCCGGGGGTCATACGAGCAGTACTTC. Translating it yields CASSPRGSYEQYF.

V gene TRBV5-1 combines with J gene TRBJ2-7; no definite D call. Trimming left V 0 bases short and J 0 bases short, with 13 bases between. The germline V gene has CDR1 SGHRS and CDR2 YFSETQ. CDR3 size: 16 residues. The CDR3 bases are TGCGCCAGCAGCTTGGGATGGACGGGCGGCTCCTACGAGCAGTACTTC. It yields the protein CASSLGWTGGSYEQYF.

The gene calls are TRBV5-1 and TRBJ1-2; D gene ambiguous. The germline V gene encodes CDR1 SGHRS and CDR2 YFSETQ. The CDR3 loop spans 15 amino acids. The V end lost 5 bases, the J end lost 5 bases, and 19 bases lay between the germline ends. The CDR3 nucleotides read TGCGCCAGCAGAGGATCCCTGGCTACGTATTATGGCTACACCTTC. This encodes CASRGSLATYYGYTF.

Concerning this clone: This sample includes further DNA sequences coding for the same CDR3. The CDR3 nucleotides are TGTGCCAGCAGCTTAGTCACGGACTACGAGCAGTACTTC. The encoded protein is CASSLVTDYEQYF. The chain links TRBV11-2 to TRBJ2-7; D is uncertain. Germline V CDR1 and CDR2: SGHAT, FQNNGV. The CDR3 extends over 13 amino acids. V was clipped by 1 base and J by 3 bases, with 7 bases between them.

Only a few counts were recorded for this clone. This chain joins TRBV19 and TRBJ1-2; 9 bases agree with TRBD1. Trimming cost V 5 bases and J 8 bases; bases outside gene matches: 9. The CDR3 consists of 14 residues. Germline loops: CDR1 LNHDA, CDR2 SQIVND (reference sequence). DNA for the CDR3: TGTGCCAGTAGTCTCCTCCACAGGGGGCCCGGCTACACCTTC. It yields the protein CASSLLHRGPGYTF. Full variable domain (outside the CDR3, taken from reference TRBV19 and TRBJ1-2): DGGITQSPKYLFRKEGQNVTLSCEQNLNHDAMYWYRQDPGQGLRLIYYSQIVNDFQKGDIAEGYSVSREKKESFPLTVTSAQKNPTAFYLCASSLLHRGPGYTFGSGTRLTVV.

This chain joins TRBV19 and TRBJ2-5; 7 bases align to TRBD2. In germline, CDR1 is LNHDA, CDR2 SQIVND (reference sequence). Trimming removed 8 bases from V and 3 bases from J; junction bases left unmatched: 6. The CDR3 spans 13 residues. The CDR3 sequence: CASGLGPKETQYF. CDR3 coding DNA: TGTGCCAGTGGACTAGGGCCAAAAGAGACCCAGTACTTC.

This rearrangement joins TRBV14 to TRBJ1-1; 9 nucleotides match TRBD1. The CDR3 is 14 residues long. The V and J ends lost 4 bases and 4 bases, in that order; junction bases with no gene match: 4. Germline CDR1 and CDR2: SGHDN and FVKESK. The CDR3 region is CASSPQTGGTEAFF. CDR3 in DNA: TGTGCCAGCAGCCCGCAGACAGGGGGCACTGAAGCTTTCTTT.